The next 26 T cell receptor beta chains were all read from a single sample in a study of T cells in Graves' hyperthyroidism and ophthalmopathy. TCR beta CDR3 sequences were amplified from RNA transcripts. Carried out on the TCR CDR3, a first-round RT-PCR used the HTBI primer set. Each CDR3 protein gets one entry after TCRdb re-called the multiplex PCR reads with MiXCR. The data hold 600,000 to 650,000 distinct CDR3 sequences, with about 16% observed a single time. Sequencing used blood. Every receptor here comes from a woman under 40 with Graves' hyperthyroidism.

The CDR3 loop is CSARDRTRGSDEQYF. CDR3 coding DNA: TGCAGTGCTAGAGACAGAACCAGGGGATCCGATGAGCAGTACTTC. The chain combines TRBV20-1 with TRBJ2-7; a possible D gene is TRBD1 (6 bases). V lost 0 bases and J 7 bases, leaving 19 bases between the germline ends. There are 15 residues in the CDR3. Germline-derived CDR1 and CDR2 are DFQATT and SNEGSKA (reference sequence).

The sample holds a few counts of this clonotype. CDR3 amino acids: CATSIGLAVTGELFF. In nucleotides, the CDR3 is TGTGCCACCAGCATAGGACTAGCGGTAACCGGGGAGCTGTTTTTT. The chain links TRBV15 to TRBJ2-2; 10 bases fit TRBD2. The V and J ends lost 4 bases and 5 bases, in that order; junction bases with no gene match: 4. Germline V gives CDR1 LNHNV, CDR2 YYDKDF (reference sequence). This CDR3 contains 15 residues.

The chain carries TRBV12-5 and TRBJ1-2, with a tentative D call TRBD1 (6 bases). V shed 6 bases and J shed 3 bases, with 14 bases lying between them. There are 14 residues in the CDR3. Germline V lookup: CDR1 LGHNT, CDR2 FRNRAP. The CDR3 sequence: CASGSGVNDYGYTF. The CDR3 DNA sequence: TGTGCTAGTGGCTCAGGGGTTAACGACTATGGCTACACCTTC.

This clonotype was seen at least ten times. The V gene is TRBV20-1, the J gene TRBJ1-5; D remains unclear. Trimming pared 1 base from V and 6 bases from J, leaving 10 bases between. CDR1 and CDR2 (germline): DFQATT, SNEGSKA (reference sequence). This CDR3 region has 13 residues. CDR3 amino acids: CSARGRVGQPQHF. The CDR3, as DNA: TGCAGTGCTAGAGGCCGGGTTGGTCAGCCCCAGCATTTT.

This chain uses TRBV20-1 with TRBJ2-1, with D hard to call. The germline V gene encodes CDR1 DFQATT and CDR2 SNEGSKA (reference sequence). This CDR3 spans 13 amino acids. The ends were cut back, 6 bases at V and 5 bases at J, with 14 bases in the middle. CDR3 amino acids: CSALLFRDNEQFF. The DNA for the CDR3 is TGCAGTGCGTTGCTCTTCCGGGACAATGAGCAGTTCTTC.

This clonotype was recorded many times. The V gene is TRBV7-2, the J gene TRBJ2-1; the D gene is possibly TRBD1 (5 bases). Germline CDR1 and CDR2: SGHTA and FQGNSA. The CDR3 loop spans 14 amino acids. Trimming cost V 6 bases and J 4 bases, with 13 bases left between them. The CDR3 loop is CASSPVTDYNEQFF. For the CDR3, the DNA is TGTGCCAGCAGTCCTGTGACAGATTACAATGAGCAGTTCTTC.

This rearrangement joins TRBV6-2 or TRBV6-3 to TRBJ1-6; no reliable D call. CDR1 and CDR2 (germline): MNHEY, SVGEGT. This CDR3 spans 12 amino acids. Trimming shortened V by 7 bases and J by 4 bases, and 5 bases separated the two germline ends. The CDR3 DNA reads as TGTGCCAGCAAGCGGTATAATTCACCCCTCCACTTT. It specifies CASKRYNSPLHF.

This clonotype was counted at least ten times. The chain employs TRBV7-2 and TRBJ2-5; no definite D call. CDR1 SGHTA and CDR2 FQGNSA come from the germline V gene. Deletions cut 4 bases from V and 6 bases from J, with 12 bases between. The CDR3 is made up of 13 amino acids. DNA for the CDR3: TGTGCCAGCAGCTCGCCAGGCAGAAAGACCCAGTACTTC. Translating gives CASSSPGRKTQYF. Using reference TRBV7-2 and TRBJ2-5 for the parts outside the CDR3, the full variable domain is GAGVSQSPSNKVTEKGKDVELRCDPISGHTALYWYRQSLGQGLEFLIYFQGNSAPDKSGLPSDRFSAERTGGSVSTLTIQRTQQEDSAVYLCASSSPGRKTQYFGPGTRLLVL.

In this sample, this clonotype turned up many times. The gene calls are TRBV28 and TRBJ1-5; D uncertain. Germline assignment: CDR1 MDHEN and CDR2 SYDVKM. The CDR3 extends over 13 amino acids. Trimming took 0 bases from V and 7 from J, leaving 7 bases between them. CDR3 amino acids: CASSLWADQPQHF. The CDR3, as DNA: TGTGCCAGCAGTTTATGGGCGGACCAGCCCCAGCATTTT.

The V call is TRBV9, the J call TRBJ2-7; D is uncertain. The CDR3 has 13 amino acids. Trimming cost V 0 bases and J 4 bases, with 8 bases left between them. Germline V gives CDR1 SGDLS, CDR2 YYNGEE. CDR3 sequence reads: CASSVEIGYEQYF. In DNA, the CDR3 is TGTGCCAGCAGCGTAGAAATCGGTTACGAGCAGTACTTC.

In its sample, this clonotype was seen many times. The CDR3 loop reads CASSTSNTGELFF. As DNA, the CDR3 is TGTGCCAGCAGCACTTCGAACACCGGGGAGCTGTTTTTT. The J gene is TRBJ2-2, the V gene TRBV27; D is ambiguous. This CDR3 has 13 amino acids. In germline, CDR1 is MNHEY, CDR2 SMNVEV (reference sequence). The ends were cut back, 6 bases at V and 0 bases at J, with 5 bases in the middle.

In this sample, this clonotype turned up many times. The V gene is TRBV20-1, the J gene TRBJ2-3; TRBD2 matches at 11 bases. CDR1 DFQATT and CDR2 SNEGSKA come from the germline V gene (reference sequence). This CDR3 comprises 19 residues. Germline trimming cut 2 bases from V and 0 bases from J; bases unmatched to any gene: 13. The CDR3 DNA reads as TGCAGTGCTAGACGCTACGGGACTAGCGGAGGGGGGAGCACAGATACGCAGTATTTT. This codes for CSARRYGTSGGGSTDTQYF.

The chain links TRBV7-9 to TRBJ2-7; possible D gene TRBD2, 5 bases. CDR3 length: 13 amino acids. V was clipped by 1 base and J by 9 bases, with 13 bases between them. Germline V gene lookup returns CDR1 SEHNR and CDR2 FQNEAQ (reference sequence). The chain's CDR3 is CASSLGVRGMQYF. Here the CDR3 DNA reads TGTGCCAGCAGCTTAGGAGTACGGGGAATGCAGTACTTC.

The DNA of the CDR3 is TGCAGTGCTAGAGCGAGGGATGCGGCACCCCTCCACTTT. This codes for CSARARDAAPLHF. The rearrangement joins TRBV20-1 to TRBJ1-6; D gene ambiguous. The CDR3 is made up of 13 amino acids. Trimming took 1 base from V and 11 from J, leaving 12 bases between them. Germline V CDR1 and CDR2: DFQATT, SNEGSKA (reference sequence).

The sample holds a few counts of this clonotype. The rearrangement uses TRBV4-1 and TRBJ2-7, with D unclear. This CDR3 is 14 amino acids long. Germline-derived CDR1 and CDR2 are MGHRA and YSYEKL. Trimming took off 0 bases at V and 4 bases at J, with 10 bases between the two ends. The CDR3 nucleotides read TGCGCCAGCAGCCAAGAGTTTTTGGAGTACGAGCAGTACTTC. Encoded protein: CASSQEFLEYEQYF.

Only a few counts were recorded for this clonotype. The J gene is TRBJ2-1, the V gene TRBV20-1; 8 bases line up with TRBD1. The germline V gene has CDR1 DFQATT and CDR2 SNEGSKA (reference sequence). The CDR3 runs to 20 residues. The trim removed 2 bases at V and 2 bases at J, leaving 20 bases unmatched. CDR3 nucleotide sequence: TGCAGTGCTAGAAAGATTACCGGGACAGGAGAGAGGGGGACCTACAATGAGCAGTTCTTC. This codes for CSARKITGTGERGTYNEQFF.

The chain has TRBV7-9 and TRBJ1-5; 7 bases map to TRBD1. V dropped 1 base and J dropped 5; count of bases not matched to a gene: 5. This CDR3 has 15 residues. Germline CDR1 reads SEHNR; CDR2 reads FQNEAQ (reference sequence). This chain's CDR3 is CASSLGGDRYQPQHF. The CDR3 DNA sequence: TGTGCCAGCAGCTTAGGGGGGGACAGATATCAGCCCCAGCATTTT.

This clonotype was recorded many times. V and J are TRBV28 and TRBJ2-5, with unresolved D. CDR3 length: 11 residues. The germline V gene has CDR1 MDHEN and CDR2 SYDVKM. Trimming left V 8 bases short and J 4 bases short, with 8 bases between. In DNA, the CDR3 is TGTGCCAGCGCCCTGGGAGAGACCCAGTACTTC. Amino acids: CASALGETQYF.

This clonotype was picked up many times. The rearrangement links TRBV7-9 to TRBJ2-7; D is uncertain. There are 14 residues in the CDR3. Germline CDR1 reads SEHNR; CDR2 reads FQNEAQ (reference sequence). The V end lost 5 bases, the J end lost 2 bases, and 13 bases lay between the germline ends. The chain's CDR3 is CASSPIRPPYEQYF. CDR3 bases: TGTGCCAGCAGCCCGATCCGGCCCCCCTACGAGCAGTACTTC.

This clonotype showed up just a few times. This rearrangement joins TRBV10-3 to TRBJ1-2; TRBD1 is a possible D gene (6 bases). This CDR3 region has 15 residues. In germline, CDR1 is ENHRY, CDR2 SYGVKD. Trimming stripped 5 bases from V and 4 bases from J, with 17 bases between. The CDR3 sequence: CAISSPPGGLYGYTF. For the CDR3, the DNA is TGTGCCATCAGTTCGCCCCCCGGGGGCCTCTATGGCTACACCTTC.

At least ten counts were recorded for this clonotype. The chain employs TRBV27 and TRBJ1-4, with unresolved D. V lost 6 bases and J lost 8, with 16 bases in between. CDR1 and CDR2 from the germline V gene are MNHEY and SMNVEV (reference sequence). This CDR3 is 14 amino acids long. This chain's CDR3 is CASSPSRDGEKLFF. The CDR3 DNA reads as TGTGCCAGCAGCCCGTCTCGGGATGGCGAAAAACTGTTTTTT.

The V call is TRBV5-1, the J call TRBJ2-7; 13 positions match TRBD2. The CDR3 contains 15 residues. Germline CDR1 reads SGHRS; CDR2 reads YFSETQ. J was trimmed by 3 bases and V by 4 bases; bases with no gene match: 4. The CDR3 reads CASSTGTSGNYEQYF. Written as DNA, the CDR3 is TGCGCCAGCAGCACCGGGACTAGCGGGAACTACGAGCAGTACTTC.

This clonotype was counted many times. J is TRBJ2-5 and V is TRBV30; D gene unclear. Germline-derived CDR1 and CDR2 are GTSNPN and SVGIG (reference sequence). The CDR3 totals 12 residues. V was trimmed by 2 bases and J by 4 bases, leaving 8 bases between them. CDR3: CAWSPGGETQYF. The CDR3 region has the DNA TGTGCCTGGAGTCCTGGCGGAGAGACCCAGTACTTC. The entire variable domain, with the rest obtained from reference TRBV30 and TRBJ2-5, is as follows: SQTIHQWPATLVQPVGSPLSLECTVEGTSNPNLYWYRQAAGRGLQLLFYSVGIGQISSEVPQNLSASRPQDRQFILSSKKLLLSDSGFYLCAWSPGGETQYFGPGTRLLVL.

About this clonotype: A much bigger clone sits one base away, suggesting this may be a read error. The chain combines TRBV7-9 with TRBJ2-7; D uncertain. The J call is uncertain, as TRBJ2-1 better fits the DNA end. CDR1 is SEHNR, CDR2 FQNEAQ, per germline (reference sequence). The CDR3 spans 14 residues. CDR3 bases: TGTGCCAGCAGCTTGACGACTCCCTCCTACGAGCAGTTCTTC. Translation gives CASSLTTPSYEQFF.

This clonotype has a handful of counts. This sequence joins TRBV2 and TRBJ2-5, with 9 bases matching TRBD1. The CDR3 runs to 16 residues. V shed 1 base and J 9 bases; nucleotides not matched to a gene: 12. In germline, CDR1 is SNHLY, CDR2 FYNNEI. The CDR3 here is CASSEGTGESSGSQYF. The CDR3 DNA reads as TGTGCCAGCAGTGAAGGGACAGGGGAAAGTAGTGGGTCCCAGTACTTC.

This clonotype was picked up many times. The chain employs TRBV28 and TRBJ1-5, with D perhaps matching TRBD1 (6 bases). The V gene's germline CDR1 is MDHEN and CDR2 SYDVKM. V was clipped by 11 bases and J by 5 bases, with 16 bases between them. This CDR3 contains 13 residues. The CDR3 DNA reads as TGTGCCGCAGCCAGGGGTCGGGATCAGCCCCAGCATTTT. Its translation: CAAARGRDQPQHF.